This record covers a single T cell receptor beta chain. One end of the junction is discordant with germline, which a read error may explain. These data are taken from a study of blood T cell repertoires in COVID-19. Background on the study: Acute-phase and convalescent COVID-19 samples originated in the United States, Italy and Spain.

The table came from immunoSEQ multiplex PCR; TCRdb's copy has only in-frame clones and leaves some out. The sample has approximately 59,000 clones, roughly 81% seen once. The sample comprised peripheral blood. The clonotype was recovered from an elderly man with acute or convalescent COVID-19.

The CDR3 DNA reads TGTGCCAGCAGCCTGGGACAGGGTATCCCCCACTTC. It yields the protein CASSLGQGIPHF. The rearrangement uses TRBV9 and TRBJ1-2; TRBD1 aligns across 9 bases. The CDR3 covers 12 residues. Germline CDR1 reads SGDLS; CDR2 reads YYNGEE.